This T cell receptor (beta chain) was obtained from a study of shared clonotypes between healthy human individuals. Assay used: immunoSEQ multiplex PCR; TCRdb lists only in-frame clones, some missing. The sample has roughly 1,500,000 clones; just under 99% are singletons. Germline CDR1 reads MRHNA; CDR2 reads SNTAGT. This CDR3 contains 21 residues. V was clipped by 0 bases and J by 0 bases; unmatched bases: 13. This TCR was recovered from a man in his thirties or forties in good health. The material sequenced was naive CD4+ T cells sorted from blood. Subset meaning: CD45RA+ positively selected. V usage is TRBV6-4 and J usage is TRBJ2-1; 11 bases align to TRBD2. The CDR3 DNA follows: TGTGCCAGCAGTGACTCGCATTCTAGCGGGAGGTATAAAAGCTCCTACAATGAGCAGTTCTTC. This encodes CASSDSHSSGRYKSSYNEQFF.